What follows are 10 T cell receptor beta chains derived from one specimen sequenced in a study of regulatory T cells in long-lasting Graves disease. Arm-PCR of CDR3 regions and iRepertoire HTBI primers were the basis on which TCR beta libraries were built. Each CDR3 protein is one row after TCRdb ran MiXCR on the multiplex PCR reads. Of about 360,000 distinct CDR3 sequences listed, around 15% are singletons. Time point here: newly diagnosed GD, antithyroid drugs for less than 3 months. The authors made the TCR library using RNA they extracted from PBMCs. This same sample was also taken into another study, of T cells in Graves' hyperthyroidism and ophthalmopathy.

Here the sequenced sample was peripheral blood mononuclear cells (PBMCs), taken at new diagnosis, from a patient treated with antithyroid drugs. These receptors all come from a woman younger than 35 with Graves disease.

This clonotype was counted many times. The chain recombines TRBV20-1 with TRBJ2-7; the D call may be TRBD1 or TRBD2 (5 bases each). CDR1 and CDR2 from the germline V gene are DFQATT and SNEGSKA (reference sequence). V lost 4 bases, J lost 3 bases, and 10 bases lay in between. This CDR3 is 12 amino acids long. CDR3 sequence: CSANRDGYEQYF. In DNA, the CDR3 is TGCAGTGCTAACCGGGACGGCTACGAGCAGTACTTC.

Ten or more counts support this clonotype. The gene calls are TRBV7-2 and TRBJ2-4; tentative D call: TRBD2 (7 bases). Germline V CDR1 and CDR2: SGHTA, FQGNSA. The V end was cut by 2 bases, the J end by 8 bases, with 19 bases between. The CDR3 consists of 16 residues. The CDR3 here is CASSLKMGGPRDIQYF. As DNA, the CDR3 is TGTGCCAGCAGCTTAAAGATGGGGGGGCCTCGGGACATTCAGTACTTC.

This clonotype has a handful of counts. The chain carries TRBV4-2 and TRBJ2-7, with 9 bases lining up with TRBD2. CDR1 LGHNA and CDR2 YNFKEQ come from the germline V gene. The CDR3 contains 15 residues. Trimming at V came to 0 bases and at J to 2 bases, leaving 2 bases not matched to a gene. This CDR3 reads CASSQDSGSPYEQYF. CDR3 DNA sequence: TGTGCCAGCAGCCAAGATAGCGGGAGCCCCTACGAGCAGTACTTC.

V usage is TRBV19 and J usage is TRBJ2-7; 11 bases map to TRBD2. CDR1 is LNHDA, CDR2 SQIVND, per germline (reference sequence). The trim removed 7 bases at V and 7 bases at J, leaving 6 bases unmatched. This CDR3 region has 13 residues. The CDR3 loop is CASMGLADGEQYF. DNA of the CDR3: TGTGCCAGTATGGGACTAGCGGACGGGGAGCAGTACTTC.

The rearrangement uses TRBV2 and TRBJ2-1; 12 bases fit TRBD2. The CDR3 contains 16 residues. Unmatched junction bases numbered 6, after V lost 6 bases and J lost 3 bases. Germline lookup yields CDR1 SNHLY and CDR2 FYNNEI. The CDR3 nucleotides read TGTGCCAGCAGGAAACCGGGACTAGCGGGCTACAATGAGCAGTTCTTC. This gives the protein CASRKPGLAGYNEQFF.

This clonotype was detected ten times or more. The chain has TRBV6-2 or TRBV6-3 and TRBJ1-2; tentatively, D is TRBD1 (5 bases). There are 14 residues in the CDR3. CDR1 MNHEY and CDR2 SVGEGT come from the germline V gene. Trimming stripped 0 bases from V and 8 bases from J, with 13 bases between. In DNA, the CDR3 is TGTGCCAGCAGTTACTCGACGACACAGGAGGGCTACACCTTC. This gives the protein CASSYSTTQEGYTF.

To note about this clonotype: This clone may be a read error of a much larger clone one base away. The genes are TRBV7-3 and TRBJ2-5, with D perhaps matching TRBD2 (7 bases). From germline, CDR1 is SGHTA and CDR2 FQGTGA. The CDR3 is made up of 15 amino acids. Written as DNA, the CDR3 is TGTGCCAGCAGCTTAAGGGGGCGGGGGAAAGAGGCCCAGTACTTC. Encoded protein: CASSLRGRGKEAQYF.

This clonotype showed up just a few times. The V gene is TRBV19, the J gene TRBJ1-1, with D unresolved. The germline gives CDR1 LNHDA, CDR2 SQIVND (reference sequence). CDR3 size: 14 residues. V was shortened by 3 bases and J by 1 base, with 9 bases between the two germline ends. The CDR3 DNA is TGTGCCAGTAGTATGGACTTTACGAACACTGAAGCTTTCTTT. Translation gives CASSMDFTNTEAFF.

CDR3 nucleotide sequence: TGTGCCAGCAGTCGGAGGAGGGGGAACACCGGGGAGCTGTTTTTT. It specifies CASSRRRGNTGELFF. The rearrangement uses TRBV6-1 and TRBJ2-2, with TRBD2 as a possible D gene (6 bases). The CDR3 spans 15 residues. Per germline, CDR1 MNHNS and CDR2 SASEGT. Trimming pared 5 bases from V and 1 base from J, leaving 11 bases between.

This clonotype appeared once. The gene calls are TRBV5-8 and TRBJ2-7; D is uncertain. Trimming pared 4 bases from V and 5 bases from J, leaving 13 bases between. CDR3 length: 13 residues. CDR1 is SGHTS and CDR2 is YDEGEE in the germline V gene. The CDR3 DNA reads TGTGCCAGCAGCGGCGTGGGCCCCCACGAGCAGTACTTC. This codes for CASSGVGPHEQYF. The full variable domain, rest sourced from reference TRBV5-8 and TRBJ2-7, is EAGVTQSPTHLIKTRGQQATLRCSPISGHTSVYWYQQALGLGLQFLLWYDEGEERNRGNFPPRFSGRQFPNYSSELNVNALELEDSALYLCASSGVGPHEQYFGPGTRLTVT.